Detailed here is one T cell receptor (beta chain). The ends lost 9 bases at V and 1 base at J; junction bases unmatched: 9. Germline V gene sequence: CDR1 MNHEY, CDR2 SMNVEV (reference sequence). The CDR3 covers 15 residues. The entry originates in a study of blood T cell repertoires in COVID-19. Clones were sequenced by immunoSEQ multiplex PCR, and TCRdb holds only the in-frame ones, with some missing. The sample consists of over 150,000 clones, around nine tenths of them appearing once. The receptor was derived from a woman in her late teens or twenties who had recovered from COVID-19. The source material was peripheral blood. This chain connects TRBV27 to TRBJ1-5, with 7 bases fitting TRBD1. The CDR3 loop is CASTGDGWSNQPQHF. The CDR3 nucleotides read TGTGCCAGTACAGGGGATGGGTGGAGCAATCAGCCCCAGCATTTT.